This entry is about one T cell receptor (beta chain). Assay: immunoSEQ multiplex PCR; the TCRdb copy retains only in-frame clones and omits some. Of roughly 450,000 clones listed, more than 65% were seen once; the top ten hold 10% to 15%. These data are taken from a study of shared clonotypes between healthy human individuals. The germline V gene encodes CDR1 GTSNPN and CDR2 SVGIG (reference sequence). V was shortened by 2 bases and J by 0 bases, with 17 bases between the two germline ends. The CDR3 extends over 17 amino acids. The sequence was obtained from a woman aged 40 to 50 in good health. Some clones in this sample may be carry-over from other donors' samples. Sequencing was carried out using PBMCs. The V call is TRBV30, the J call TRBJ1-3, with a tentative D call TRBD1 (5 bases). The DNA of the CDR3 is TGTGCCTGGAGTCCGAGGCTCTCGACAGCCTCTGGAAACACCATATATTTT. Protein product: CAWSPRLSTASGNTIYF.